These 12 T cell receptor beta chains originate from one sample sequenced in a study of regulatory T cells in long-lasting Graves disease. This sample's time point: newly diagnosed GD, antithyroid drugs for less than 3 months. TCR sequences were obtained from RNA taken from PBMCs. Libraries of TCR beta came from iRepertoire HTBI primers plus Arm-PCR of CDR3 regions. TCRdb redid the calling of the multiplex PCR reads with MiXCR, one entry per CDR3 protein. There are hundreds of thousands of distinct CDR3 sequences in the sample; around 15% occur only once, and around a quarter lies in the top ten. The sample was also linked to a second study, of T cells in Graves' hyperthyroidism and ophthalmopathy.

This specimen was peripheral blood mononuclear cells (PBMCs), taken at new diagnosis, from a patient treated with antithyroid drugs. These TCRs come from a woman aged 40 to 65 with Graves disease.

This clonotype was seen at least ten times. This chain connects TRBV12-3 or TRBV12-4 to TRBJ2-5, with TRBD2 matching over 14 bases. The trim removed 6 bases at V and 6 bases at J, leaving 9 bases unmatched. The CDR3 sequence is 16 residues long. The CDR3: CASSPTRLAGGKTQYF. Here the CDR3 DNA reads TGTGCCAGCAGCCCAACCCGACTAGCGGGGGGGAAGACCCAGTACTTC.

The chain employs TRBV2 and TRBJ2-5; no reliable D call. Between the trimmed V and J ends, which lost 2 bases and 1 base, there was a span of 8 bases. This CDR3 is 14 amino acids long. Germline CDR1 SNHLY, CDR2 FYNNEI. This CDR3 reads CASSESYLQETQYF. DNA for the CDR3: TGTGCCAGCAGTGAATCCTATCTCCAAGAGACCCAGTACTTC.

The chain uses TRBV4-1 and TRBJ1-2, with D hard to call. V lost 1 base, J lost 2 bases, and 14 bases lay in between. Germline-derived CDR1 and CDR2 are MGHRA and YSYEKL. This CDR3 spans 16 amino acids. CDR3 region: CASSQGSGLGNYGYTF. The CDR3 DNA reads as TGCGCCAGCAGCCAAGGATCTGGGCTGGGGAACTATGGCTACACCTTC.

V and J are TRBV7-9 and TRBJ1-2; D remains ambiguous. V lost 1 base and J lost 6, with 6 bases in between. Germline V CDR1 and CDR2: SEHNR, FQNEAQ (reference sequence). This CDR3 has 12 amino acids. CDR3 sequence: CASSLDFHGYTF. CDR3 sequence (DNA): TGTGCCAGCAGCTTAGACTTCCATGGCTACACCTTC.

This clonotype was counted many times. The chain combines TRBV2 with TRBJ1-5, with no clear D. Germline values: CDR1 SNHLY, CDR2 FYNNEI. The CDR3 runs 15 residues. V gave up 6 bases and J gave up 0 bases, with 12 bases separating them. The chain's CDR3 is CASSSLESSNQPQHF. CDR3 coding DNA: TGTGCCAGCAGCAGTTTAGAGTCTAGCAATCAGCCCCAGCATTTT.

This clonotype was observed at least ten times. CDR3: CASSYNRNNQPQHF. As DNA, the CDR3 is TGTGCCAGCAGTTATAACAGGAACAATCAGCCCCAGCATTTT. The J gene is TRBJ1-5, the V gene TRBV6-9, with D maybe TRBD1 (5 bases). This CDR3 is built from 14 residues. V lost 2 bases to trimming and J lost 3 bases, with 8 bases between them. Germline V gives CDR1 MNHGY, CDR2 SVAAGI.

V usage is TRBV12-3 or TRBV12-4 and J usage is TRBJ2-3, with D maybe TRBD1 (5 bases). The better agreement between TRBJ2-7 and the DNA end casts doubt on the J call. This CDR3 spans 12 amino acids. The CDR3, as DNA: TGTGCCAGCAGTCCAGGGTTGAGTGAGCAGTACTTC. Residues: CASSPGLSEQYF.

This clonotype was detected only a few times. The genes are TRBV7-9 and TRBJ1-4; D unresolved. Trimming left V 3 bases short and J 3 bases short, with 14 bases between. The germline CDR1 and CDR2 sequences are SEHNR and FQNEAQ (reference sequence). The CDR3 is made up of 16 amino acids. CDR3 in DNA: TGTGCCAGCAGCTTCCTCCAAGGGCCCGCTAATGAAAAACTGTTTTTT. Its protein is CASSFLQGPANEKLFF.

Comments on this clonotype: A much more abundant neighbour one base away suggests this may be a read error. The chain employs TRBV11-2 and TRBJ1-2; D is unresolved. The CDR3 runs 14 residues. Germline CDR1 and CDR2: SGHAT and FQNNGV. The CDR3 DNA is TGTGCCAGCAGCGACGGACCAACTAACTATGGCTACATCTTC. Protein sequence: CASSDGPTNYGYIF.

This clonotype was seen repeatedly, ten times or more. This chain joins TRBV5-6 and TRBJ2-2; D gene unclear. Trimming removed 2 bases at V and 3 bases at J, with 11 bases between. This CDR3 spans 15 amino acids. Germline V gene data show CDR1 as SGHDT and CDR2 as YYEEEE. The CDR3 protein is CASSFLDRDTGELFF. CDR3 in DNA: TGTGCCAGCAGCTTTTTAGACCGGGACACCGGGGAGCTGTTTTTT.

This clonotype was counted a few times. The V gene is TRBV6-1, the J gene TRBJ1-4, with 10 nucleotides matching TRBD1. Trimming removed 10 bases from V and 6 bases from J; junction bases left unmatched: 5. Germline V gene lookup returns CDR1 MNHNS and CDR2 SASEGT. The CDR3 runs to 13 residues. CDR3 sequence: CAIRGQGYEKLFF. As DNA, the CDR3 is TGTGCCATCAGGGGACAGGGGTATGAAAAACTGTTTTTT.

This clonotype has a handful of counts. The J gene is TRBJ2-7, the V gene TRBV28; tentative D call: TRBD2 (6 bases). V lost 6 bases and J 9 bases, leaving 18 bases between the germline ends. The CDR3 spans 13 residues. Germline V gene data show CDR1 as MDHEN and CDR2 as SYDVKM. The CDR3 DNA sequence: TGTGCCAGCAGACTTCAGGGAGGCAACGGGCAGTACTTC. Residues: CASRLQGGNGQYF.